This T cell receptor beta chain originates from a study of shared clonotypes between healthy human individuals. Study information: The cohort had a couple of women and three men, ages 18 to 49.

Sequencing was performed with immunoSEQ multiplex PCR; in TCRdb, only in-frame clones are kept and a portion is missing. Here the sample spans about 800,000 clones, 90% to 97% being singletons. Naive CD8 cells, CD45RO-negative and positively selected for CCR7, excluded terminally differentiated effector memory CD45RA+ cells. Findings and caveats of the study: Non-shared clonotypes displayed generation probabilities falling below those of clonotypes present in all four donors. Naive subsets usually exceeded memory subsets in estimated richness.

For this clone: Antigen: not known. Other DNA sequences of this sample code for an identical CDR3.

This CDR3 is built from 14 residues. V dropped 3 bases and J dropped 2 bases, with 11 bases sitting between them. The germline gives CDR1 SGHAT, CDR2 FQNNGV. The TCR comes from a man younger than 45 in good health. The rearrangement joins TRBV11-2 to TRBJ2-7; D could derive from TRBD1 or TRBD2 (5 bases each). The specimen was naive CD8+ T cells sorted from blood. CDR3 sequence reads: CASSFGTPAYEQYF. The CDR3 DNA reads as TGTGCCAGCAGCTTTGGGACGCCCGCCTACGAGCAGTACTTC.